This TCR beta chain comes out of a study of cytomegalovirus exposure and HLA in healthy donors. Study-wide results and caveats: According to a subsequent analysis, TCR clusters from the first cohort were inclined to appear together in the 120 validation repertoires. Overall, 164 TCR beta chains were annotated as cytomegalovirus-associated.

These donors were members of the approximately 120-subject validation cohort, a group separate from the approximately 670-subject first cohort. Sequenced by immunoSEQ multiplex PCR; TCRdb stores in-frame clones only, minus some. The sample records about 200,000 clones, roughly 88% being singletons. As regards this clone: Its antigen remains unidentified.

The source material was PBMCs. This clonotype was sampled from a woman aged 30 to 39 in good health and CMV-seropositive.

The CDR3 DNA is TGTGCCAGCAGCAGGGACAGGGATACGTACGAGACCCAGTACTTC. Its protein is CASSRDRDTYETQYF. The chain carries TRBV7-9 and TRBJ2-5; 9 positions agree with TRBD1. Germline CDR1 and CDR2: SEHNR and FQNEAQ (reference sequence). The CDR3 length is 15 residues. J gave up 5 bases and V 5 bases, and 9 bases lay outside the gene matches.